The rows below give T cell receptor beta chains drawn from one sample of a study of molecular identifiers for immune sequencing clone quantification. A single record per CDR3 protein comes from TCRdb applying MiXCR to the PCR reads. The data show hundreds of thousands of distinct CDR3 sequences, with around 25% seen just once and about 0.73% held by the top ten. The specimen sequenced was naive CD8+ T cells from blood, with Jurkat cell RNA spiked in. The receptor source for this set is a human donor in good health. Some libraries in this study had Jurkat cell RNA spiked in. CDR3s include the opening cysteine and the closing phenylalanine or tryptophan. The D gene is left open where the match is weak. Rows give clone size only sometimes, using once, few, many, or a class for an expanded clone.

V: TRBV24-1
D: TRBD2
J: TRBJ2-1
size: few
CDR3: CATSDPLAGVGNEQFF
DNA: TGTGCCACCAGTGATCCGCTAGCGGGAGTTGGCAATGAGCAGTTCTTC

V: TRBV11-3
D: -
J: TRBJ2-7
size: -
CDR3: CASSLDAGDEQYF
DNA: TGTGCCAGCAGCTTAGATGCGGGCGACGAGCAGTACTTC

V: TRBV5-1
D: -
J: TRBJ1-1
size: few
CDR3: CASSLIFTNTEAFF
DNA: TGCGCCAGCAGCTTGATTTTTACGAACACTGAAGCTTTCTTT

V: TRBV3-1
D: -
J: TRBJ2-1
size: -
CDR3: CASSQEGTPGDYNEQFF
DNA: TGTGCCAGCAGCCAAGAAGGGACCCCCGGGGACTACAATGAGCAGTTCTTC

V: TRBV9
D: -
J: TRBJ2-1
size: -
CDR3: CASSVGAANSYNEQFF
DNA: TGTGCCAGCAGCGTCGGTGCGGCTAACTCCTACAATGAGCAGTTCTTC

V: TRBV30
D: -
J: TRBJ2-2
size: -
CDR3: CAWSAAPGGTNTGELFF
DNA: TGTGCCTGGAGTGCGGCACCAGGTGGAACGAACACCGGGGAGCTGTTTTTT

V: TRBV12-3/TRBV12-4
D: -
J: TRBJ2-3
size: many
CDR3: CASSLTDPEDTQYF
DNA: TGTGCCAGCAGTTTAACGGACCCCGAGGATACGCAGTATTTT

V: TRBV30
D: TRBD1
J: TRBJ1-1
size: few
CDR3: CAWNTGQTNTEAFF
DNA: TGTGCCTGGAATACGGGACAGACGAACACTGAAGCTTTCTTT

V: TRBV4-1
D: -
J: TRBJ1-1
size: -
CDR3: CASGQDRDSWNTEAFF
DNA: TGCGCCAGCGGCCAAGATCGCGACAGTTGGAACACTGAAGCTTTCTTT

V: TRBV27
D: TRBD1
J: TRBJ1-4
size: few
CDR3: CASSPHTGEKLFF
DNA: TGTGCCAGCAGTCCTCATACAGGGGAGAAACTGTTTTTT

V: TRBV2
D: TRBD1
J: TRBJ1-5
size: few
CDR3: CASSEAIDRGPNQPQHF
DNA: TGTGCCAGCAGTGAGGCAATTGACAGGGGCCCCAATCAGCCCCAGCATTTT

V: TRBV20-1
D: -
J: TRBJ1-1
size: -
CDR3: CSASRDTAWTEAFF
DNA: TGCAGTGCTAGTCGGGACACGGCGTGGACTGAAGCTTTCTTT

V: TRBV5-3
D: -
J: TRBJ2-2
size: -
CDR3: CASNLPGQTNTGELFF
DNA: TGTGCCAGCAACCTTCCCGGACAAACGAACACCGGGGAGCTGTTTTTT

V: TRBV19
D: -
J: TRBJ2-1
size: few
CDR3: CASTPIPQSNEQFF
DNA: TGTGCCAGTACCCCCATCCCCCAGTCGAATGAGCAGTTCTTC

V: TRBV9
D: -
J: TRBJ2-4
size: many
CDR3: CASSGTASPQNIQYF
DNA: TGTGCCAGCAGCGGGACAGCGAGTCCTCAAAACATTCAGTACTTC

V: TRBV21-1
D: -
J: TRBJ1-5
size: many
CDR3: CASSKPDRVKAQHF
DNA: TGTGCCAGCAGCAAACCCGACAGGGTGAAGGCCCAGCATTTT

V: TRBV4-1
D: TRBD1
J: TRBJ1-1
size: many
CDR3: CASSDRTSNTEAFF
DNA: TGCGCCAGCTCGGACAGGACCTCGAACACTGAAGCTTTCTTT

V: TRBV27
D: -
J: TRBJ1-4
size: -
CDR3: CASSPRLSLNEKLFF
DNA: TGTGCCAGCAGTCCGCGTCTAAGCTTAAATGAAAAACTGTTTTTT

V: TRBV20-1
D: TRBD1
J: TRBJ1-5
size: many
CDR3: CSARDIGQGAAQHF
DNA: TGCAGTGCTAGAGATATTGGCCAGGGGGCGGCCCAGCATTTT

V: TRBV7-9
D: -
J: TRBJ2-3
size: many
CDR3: CASSLGVSTDTQYF
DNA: TGTGCCAGCAGCTTAGGAGTAAGCACAGATACGCAGTATTTT

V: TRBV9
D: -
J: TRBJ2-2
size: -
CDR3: CASSLGTPNTGEPFF
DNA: TGTGCCAGCAGCCTAGGGACTCCGAACACCGGGGAGCCGTTTTTT

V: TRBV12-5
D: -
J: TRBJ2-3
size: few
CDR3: CASGLVYGGRDTQYF
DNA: TGTGCTAGTGGTTTGGTATACGGGGGCAGGGATACGCAGTATTTT

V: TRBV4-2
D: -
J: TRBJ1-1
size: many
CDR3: CASSETGDTEAFF
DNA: TGTGCCAGCAGCGAAACAGGTGACACTGAAGCTTTCTTT

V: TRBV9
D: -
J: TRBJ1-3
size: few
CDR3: CASSPARSNTIYF
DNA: TGTGCCAGCAGCCCAGCAAGGAGTAACACCATATATTTT

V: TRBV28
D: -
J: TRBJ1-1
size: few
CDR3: CASREGGATGGTEAFF
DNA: TGTGCCAGCAGGGAGGGCGGGGCGACGGGAGGGACTGAAGCTTTCTTT

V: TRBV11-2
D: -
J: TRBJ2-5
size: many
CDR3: CASSLWQETQYF
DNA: TGTGCCAGCAGCTTATGGCAAGAGACCCAGTACTTC

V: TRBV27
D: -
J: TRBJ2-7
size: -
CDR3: CASSLSWSYEQYF
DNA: TGTGCCAGCAGTTTATCGTGGAGCTACGAGCAGTACTTC

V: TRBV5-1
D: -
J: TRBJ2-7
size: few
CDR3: CASSLGEDSFSYEQYF
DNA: TGCGCCAGCAGCTTGGGGGAGGACAGCTTCTCCTACGAGCAGTACTTC

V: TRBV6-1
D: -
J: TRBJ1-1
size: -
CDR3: CASRQGTDPEAFF
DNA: TGTGCCAGCAGACAGGGAACCGATCCTGAAGCTTTCTTT

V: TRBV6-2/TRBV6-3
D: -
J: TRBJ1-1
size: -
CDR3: CASEAQGVMNTEAFF
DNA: TGTGCCAGCGAGGCACAGGGAGTCATGAACACTGAAGCTTTCTTT

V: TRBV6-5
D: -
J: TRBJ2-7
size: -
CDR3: CASRGDTTGRSYEQYF
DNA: TGTGCCAGCAGAGGGGATACTACAGGGAGATCCTACGAGCAGTACTTC

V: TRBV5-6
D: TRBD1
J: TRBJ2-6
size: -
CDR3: CASSQGANGANVLTF
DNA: TGTGCCAGCAGCCAGGGGGCTAATGGGGCCAACGTCCTGACTTTC

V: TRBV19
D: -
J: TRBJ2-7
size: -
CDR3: CASSAYGADEQYF
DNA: TGTGCCAGTAGTGCTTATGGGGCGGACGAGCAGTACTTC

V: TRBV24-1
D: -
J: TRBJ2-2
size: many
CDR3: CATSDFFAAGELFF
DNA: TGTGCCACCAGTGATTTCTTTGCAGCCGGGGAGCTGTTTTTT

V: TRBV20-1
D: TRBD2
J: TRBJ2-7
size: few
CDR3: CSATVGLAGYEQYF
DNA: TGCAGTGCTACGGTAGGACTAGCGGGTTACGAGCAGTACTTC

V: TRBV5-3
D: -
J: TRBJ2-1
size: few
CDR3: CASSPSLERIF
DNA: TGTGCCAGCAGCCCATCGCTCGAGCGCATTTTC

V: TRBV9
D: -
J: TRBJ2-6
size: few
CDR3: CASRSGFSGANVLTF
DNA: TGTGCCAGCAGATCAGGGTTTTCTGGGGCCAACGTCCTGACTTTC

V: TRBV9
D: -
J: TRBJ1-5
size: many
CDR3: CASSLTPDQPQHF
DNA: TGTGCCAGCAGCCTAACCCCAGATCAGCCCCAGCATTTT

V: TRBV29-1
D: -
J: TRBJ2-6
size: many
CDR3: CSVEDYKSYSGANVLTF
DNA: TGCAGCGTTGAAGACTACAAGTCCTACTCTGGGGCCAACGTCCTGACTTTC

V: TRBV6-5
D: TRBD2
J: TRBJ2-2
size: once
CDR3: CVSSSSGILIGELFF
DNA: TGTGTCAGCAGCTCTAGCGGGATATTGATCGGGGAGCTGTTTTTT

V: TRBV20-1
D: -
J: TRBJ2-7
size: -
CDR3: CSASETQGGYEQYF
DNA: TGCAGTGCTAGTGAGACACAGGGTGGGTACGAGCAGTACTTC

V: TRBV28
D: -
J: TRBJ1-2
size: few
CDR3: CASSFTPNYGYTF
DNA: TGTGCCAGCAGTTTTACACCGAACTATGGCTACACCTTC

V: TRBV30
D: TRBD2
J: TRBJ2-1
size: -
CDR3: CALGLAGVGEQFF
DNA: TGTGCCTTAGGACTAGCGGGAGTGGGTGAGCAGTTCTTC

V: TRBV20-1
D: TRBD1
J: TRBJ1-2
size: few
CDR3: CSARDQGQGWPGYTF
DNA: TGCAGTGCTAGAGATCAGGGACAGGGGTGGCCTGGCTACACCTTC

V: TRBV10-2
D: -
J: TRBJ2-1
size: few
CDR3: CASSESSESSYNEQFF
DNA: TGCGCCAGCAGTGAGTCGAGCGAAAGCTCCTACAATGAGCAGTTCTTC

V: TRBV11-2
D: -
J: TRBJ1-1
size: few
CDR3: CASSLVWRGNTEAFF
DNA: TGTGCCAGCAGCTTAGTGTGGAGGGGGAACACTGAAGCTTTCTTT